This T cell receptor beta chain is drawn from a study of T cell responses to AZD1222 COVID-19 vaccine. Findings of the study overall: The study reported that nearly half of spike-specific TCRs target unmutated variant regions. No day 14 peak samples; only post-peak repertoires were characterized. Spike-specific TCR repertoires showed rising breadth and depth after two AZD1222 doses.

The CDR3 runs to 12 residues. CDR1 is SEHNR, CDR2 FQNEAQ, per germline (reference sequence). The V end was cut by 2 bases, the J end by 6 bases, with 4 bases between. Of note for this clone: Its antigen is unidentified.

This table comes from immunoSEQ multiplex PCR, and its TCRdb copy is limited to in-frame clones, with some not included. The sample gives around 110,000 clones, around 90% of which show up once; around 4.5% is in the top ten. This clonotype originated in an adult in good health. The sequences come from peripheral blood, collected on day 0 of AZD1222 vaccination. The chain links TRBV7-9 to TRBJ2-2, with D uncertain. CDR3 amino acids: CASSLNSGELFF. CDR3 DNA sequence: TGTGCCAGCAGCTTAAATTCCGGGGAGCTGTTTTTT.